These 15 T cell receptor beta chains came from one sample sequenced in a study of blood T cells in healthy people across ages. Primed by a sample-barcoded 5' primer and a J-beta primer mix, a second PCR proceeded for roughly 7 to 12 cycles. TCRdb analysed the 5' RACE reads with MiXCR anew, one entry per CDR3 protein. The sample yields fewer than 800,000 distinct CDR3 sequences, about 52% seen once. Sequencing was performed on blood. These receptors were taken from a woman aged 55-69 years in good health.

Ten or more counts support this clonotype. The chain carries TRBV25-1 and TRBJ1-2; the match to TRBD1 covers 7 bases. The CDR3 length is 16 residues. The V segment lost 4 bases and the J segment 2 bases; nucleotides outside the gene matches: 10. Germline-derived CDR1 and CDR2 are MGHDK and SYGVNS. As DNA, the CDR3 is TGTGCCAGCAGTGTATTCCGGGACAGCCAAAACTATGGCTACACCTTC. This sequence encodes CASSVFRDSQNYGYTF.

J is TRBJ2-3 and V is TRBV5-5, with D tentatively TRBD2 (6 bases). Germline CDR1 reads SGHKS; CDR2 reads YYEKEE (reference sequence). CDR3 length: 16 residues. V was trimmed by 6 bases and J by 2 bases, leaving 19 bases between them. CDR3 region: CASTYQPGLITDTQYF. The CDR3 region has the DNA TGTGCCAGCACCTATCAACCGGGACTTATCACAGATACGCAGTATTTT. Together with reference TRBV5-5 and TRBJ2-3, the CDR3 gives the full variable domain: DAGVTQSPTHLIKTRGQQVTLRCSPISGHKSVSWYQQVLGQGPQFIFQYYEKEERGRGNFPDRFSARQFPNYSSELNVNALLLGDSALYLCASTYQPGLITDTQYFGPGTRLTVL.

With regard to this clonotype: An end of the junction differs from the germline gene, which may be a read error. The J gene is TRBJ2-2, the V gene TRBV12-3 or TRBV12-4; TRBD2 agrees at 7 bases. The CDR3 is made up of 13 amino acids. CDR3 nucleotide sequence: TGTGCCAGCAGTTACGGACCCGCGGGGGAGCAGTTTTTT. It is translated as CASSYGPAGEQFF.

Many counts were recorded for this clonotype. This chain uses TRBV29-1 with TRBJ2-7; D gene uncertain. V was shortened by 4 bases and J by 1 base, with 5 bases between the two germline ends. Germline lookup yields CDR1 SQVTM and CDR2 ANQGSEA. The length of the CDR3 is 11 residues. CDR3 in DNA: TGCAGCGTTGTGGGGTCCTACGAGCAGTACTTC. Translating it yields CSVVGSYEQYF.

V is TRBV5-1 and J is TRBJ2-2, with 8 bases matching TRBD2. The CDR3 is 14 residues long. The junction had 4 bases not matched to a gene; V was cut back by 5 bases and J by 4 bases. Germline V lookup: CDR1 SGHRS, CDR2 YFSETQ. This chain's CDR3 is CASSAGRGTGELFF. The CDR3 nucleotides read TGCGCCAGCAGTGCCGGGAGGGGCACCGGGGAGCTGTTTTTT.

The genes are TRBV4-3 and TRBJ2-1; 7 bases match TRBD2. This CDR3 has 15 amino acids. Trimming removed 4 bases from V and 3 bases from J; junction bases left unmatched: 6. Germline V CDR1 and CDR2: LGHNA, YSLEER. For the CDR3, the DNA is TGCGCCAGCAGCCCCAGCGGGAAGGGCTACAATGAGCAGTTCTTC. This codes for CASSPSGKGYNEQFF.

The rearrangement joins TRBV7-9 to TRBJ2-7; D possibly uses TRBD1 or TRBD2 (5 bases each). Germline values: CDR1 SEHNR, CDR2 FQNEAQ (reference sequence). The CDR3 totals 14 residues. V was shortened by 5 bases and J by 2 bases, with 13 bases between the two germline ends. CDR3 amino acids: CASSVQEVAYEQYF. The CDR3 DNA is TGTGCCAGCAGCGTACAGGAGGTAGCCTACGAGCAGTACTTC.

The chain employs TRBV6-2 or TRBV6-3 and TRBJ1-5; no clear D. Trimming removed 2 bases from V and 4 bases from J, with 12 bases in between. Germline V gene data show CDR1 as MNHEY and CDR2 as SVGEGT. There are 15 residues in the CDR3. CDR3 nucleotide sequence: TGTGCCAGCAGTTACATGTCAGGTGGGAATCAGCCCCAGCATTTT. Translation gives CASSYMSGGNQPQHF.

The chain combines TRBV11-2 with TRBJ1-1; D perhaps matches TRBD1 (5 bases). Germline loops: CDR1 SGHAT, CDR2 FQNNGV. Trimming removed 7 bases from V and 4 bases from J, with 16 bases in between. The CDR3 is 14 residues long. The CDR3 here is CASTRPGFATEAFF. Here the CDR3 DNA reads TGTGCCAGCACCCGGCCAGGGTTTGCCACTGAAGCTTTCTTT.

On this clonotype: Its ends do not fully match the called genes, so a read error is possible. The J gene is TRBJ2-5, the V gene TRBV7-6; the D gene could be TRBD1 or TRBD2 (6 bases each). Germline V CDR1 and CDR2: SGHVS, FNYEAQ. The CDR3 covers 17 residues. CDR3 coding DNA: TGTGTCAGCAGCTTTGGGGGTACGGGGGCCTACCAAGAGACCCAGTACTTC. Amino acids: CVSSFGGTGAYQETQYF.

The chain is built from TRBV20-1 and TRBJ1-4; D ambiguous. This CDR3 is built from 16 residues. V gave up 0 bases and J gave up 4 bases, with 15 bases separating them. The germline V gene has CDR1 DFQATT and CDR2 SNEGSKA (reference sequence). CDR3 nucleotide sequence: TGCAGTGCTAGAGATGCCCTAGGACGGCGTAATGAAAAACTGTTTTTT. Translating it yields CSARDALGRRNEKLFF.

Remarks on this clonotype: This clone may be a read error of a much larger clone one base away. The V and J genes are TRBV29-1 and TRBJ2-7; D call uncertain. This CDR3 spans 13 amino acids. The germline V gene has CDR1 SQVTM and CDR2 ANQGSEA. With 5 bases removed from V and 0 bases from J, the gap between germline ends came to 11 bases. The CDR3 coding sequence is TGCAGCGTTCAGGTCAGAAGCTCCTACGAGCAGTACTTC. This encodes CSVQVRSSYEQYF.

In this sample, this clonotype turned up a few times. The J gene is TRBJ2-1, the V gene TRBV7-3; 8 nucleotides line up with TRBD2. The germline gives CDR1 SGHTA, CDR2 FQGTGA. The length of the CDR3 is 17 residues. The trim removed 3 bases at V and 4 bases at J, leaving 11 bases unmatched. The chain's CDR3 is CASSLGTGGIIYNEQFF. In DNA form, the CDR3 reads TGTGCCAGCAGCTTGGGAACGGGAGGGATAATATACAATGAGCAGTTCTTC.

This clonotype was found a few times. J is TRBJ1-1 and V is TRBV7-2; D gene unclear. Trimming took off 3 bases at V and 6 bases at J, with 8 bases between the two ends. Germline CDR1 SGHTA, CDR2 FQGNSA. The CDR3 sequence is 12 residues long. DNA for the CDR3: TGTGCCAGCAGCTTCTCCTTCGCTGAAGCTTTCTTT. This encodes CASSFSFAEAFF. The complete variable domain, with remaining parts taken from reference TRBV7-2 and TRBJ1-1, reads GAGVSQSPSNKVTEKGKDVELRCDPISGHTALYWYRQSLGQGLEFLIYFQGNSAPDKSGLPSDRFSAERTGGSVSTLTIQRTQQEDSAVYLCASSFSFAEAFFGQGTRLTVV.

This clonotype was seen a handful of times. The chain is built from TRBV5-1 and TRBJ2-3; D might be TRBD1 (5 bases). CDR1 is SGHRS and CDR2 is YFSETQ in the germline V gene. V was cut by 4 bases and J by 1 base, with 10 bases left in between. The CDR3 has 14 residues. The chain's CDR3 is CASSPEQGTDTQYF. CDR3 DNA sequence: TGCGCCAGCAGCCCGGAACAGGGCACAGATACGCAGTATTTT.